This TCR beta chain was identified in a study of CD8 T cells in ankylosing spondylitis (dated by TCRdb to about 2017). Some background on the complete study: The study profiled T cell receptor beta repertoires in healthy donors and ankylosing spondylitis patients to find disease-linked TCR variants. The full study cohort comprised 20 to 25 ankylosing spondylitis patients and some 110 healthy donors. Peripheral blood samples were taken, and synovial fluid was additionally collected from ankylosing spondylitis patients. General study outcomes and caveats: The disease-linked clones were reported to be significantly enriched in matched synovial fluid samples from ankylosing spondylitis patients. Some of the motif variants had been reported before in the synovial fluid and blood of reactive arthritis patients, a finding that suggests common disease-initiation mechanisms. The disease-linked clones showed a CD8+ phenotype and occurred at relatively low frequencies in peripheral blood. A TCR beta motif of several highly homologous amino acid variants appeared characteristic of blood from ankylosing spondylitis patients.

The sequencer was an Illumina HiSeq 2500. Quantitative 5'-RACE with molecular barcodes was used to prepare TCR beta libraries. The study's own analysis went as follows. Disease-linked TCR variants were identified with a new computational method built on a probabilistic model of VDJ rearrangement. TCRdb passed the public sequencing reads through fastp at Q25 and MiXCR, retaining productive beta sequences. Each CDR3 protein appears once, grouped with its most common genes and DNA. TCRdb, rather than the study authors, made the V and J calls. The sample yields fewer than 350,000 distinct CDR3 sequences; 9.5% to 13% were counted once. The top ten clones comprise roughly 9.2% of the sample. This clonotype was observed at least ten times. Which antigen it targets is not known. No much larger clone is present one base from it, and per-base qualities are unavailable. Sequenced: blood, either unsorted or a sorted T cell fraction (not recorded which). The sequence was collected from a female donor with ankylosing spondylitis or in good health (not recorded which).

The CDR3 is CAISESTDTQYF. The nucleotides read TGTGCCATCAGTGAGAGCACAGATACGCAGTATTTT. The chain employs TRBV10-3 and TRBJ2-3; the D gene lacks a confident call. The CDR3 starts with the cysteine, ends with the phenylalanine, and has 12 residues. The only DNA kept is the CDR3, 36 bases in frame from the first base. CDR1 ENHRY and CDR2 SYGVKD are derived from the germline V gene. Deletion took 2 bases off V and 0 bases off J, with a span of 0 bases between the germline ends.